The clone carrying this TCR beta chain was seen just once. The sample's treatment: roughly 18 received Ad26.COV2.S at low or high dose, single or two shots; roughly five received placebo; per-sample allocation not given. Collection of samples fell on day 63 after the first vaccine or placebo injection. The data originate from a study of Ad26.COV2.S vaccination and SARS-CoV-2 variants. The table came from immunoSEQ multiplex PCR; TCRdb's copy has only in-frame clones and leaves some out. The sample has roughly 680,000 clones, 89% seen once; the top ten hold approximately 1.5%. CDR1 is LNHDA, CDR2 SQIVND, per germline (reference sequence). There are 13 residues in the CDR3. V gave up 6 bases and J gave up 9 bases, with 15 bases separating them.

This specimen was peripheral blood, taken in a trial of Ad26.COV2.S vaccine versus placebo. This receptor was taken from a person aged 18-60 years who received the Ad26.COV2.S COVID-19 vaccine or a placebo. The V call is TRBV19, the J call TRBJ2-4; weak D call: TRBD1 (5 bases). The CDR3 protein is CASRNQGMVIQYF. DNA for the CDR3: TGTGCCAGTAGAAACCAGGGTATGGTCATTCAGTACTTC.